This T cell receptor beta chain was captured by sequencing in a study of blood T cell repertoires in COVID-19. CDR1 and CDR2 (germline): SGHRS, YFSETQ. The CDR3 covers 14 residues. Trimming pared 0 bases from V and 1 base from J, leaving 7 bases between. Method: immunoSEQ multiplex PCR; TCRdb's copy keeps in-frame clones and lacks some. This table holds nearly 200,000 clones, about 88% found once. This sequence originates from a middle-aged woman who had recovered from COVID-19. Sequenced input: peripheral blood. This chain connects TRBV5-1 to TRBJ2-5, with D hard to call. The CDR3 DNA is TGCGCCAGCAGCTTGGGAGTACTCCAAGAGACCCAGTACTTC. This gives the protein CASSLGVLQETQYF.